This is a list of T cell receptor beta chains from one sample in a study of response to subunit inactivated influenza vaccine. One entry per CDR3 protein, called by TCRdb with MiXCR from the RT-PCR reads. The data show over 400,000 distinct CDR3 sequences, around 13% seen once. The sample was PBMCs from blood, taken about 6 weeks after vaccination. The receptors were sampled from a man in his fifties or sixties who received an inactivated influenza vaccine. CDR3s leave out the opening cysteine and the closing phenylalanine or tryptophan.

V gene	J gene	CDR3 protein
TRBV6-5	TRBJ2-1	ASSSASLVNEQF
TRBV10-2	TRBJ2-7	ASTLAGGREQY
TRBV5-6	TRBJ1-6	ASSRKQGRNSPLH
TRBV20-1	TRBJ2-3	SATGTSGASTDTQY
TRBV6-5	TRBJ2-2	ASIKGQNTGELF
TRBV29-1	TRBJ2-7	SVEGGAYEQY
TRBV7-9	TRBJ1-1	ASSLAPGQGHTEAF
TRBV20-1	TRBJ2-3	SARDPRQSTDTQY
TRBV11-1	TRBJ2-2	ASSSRPGTGRTGELF
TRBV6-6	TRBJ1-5	ASSYLEGQPQH
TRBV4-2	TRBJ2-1	ASSQKDDRGRYNEQF
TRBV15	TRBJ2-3	ATSRVPSGNTDTQY
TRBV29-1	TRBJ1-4	SVADSSGEKLF
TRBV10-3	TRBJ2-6	ATTGSLSSGANVLT
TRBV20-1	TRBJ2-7	SARDSPYEQY
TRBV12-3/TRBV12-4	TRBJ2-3	ATGTQAGSDTQY
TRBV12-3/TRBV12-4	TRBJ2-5	ASSPGFRETQY
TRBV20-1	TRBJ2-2	SARSETVSGQITGELF
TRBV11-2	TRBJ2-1	ASTLTSGRYNEQF
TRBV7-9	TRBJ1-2	ASSSGPYNYGYT
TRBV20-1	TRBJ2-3	SAGVAQRVPDTQY
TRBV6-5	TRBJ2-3	ASSFYSGSTDTQY
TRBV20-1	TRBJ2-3	SALVHGRSTDTQY
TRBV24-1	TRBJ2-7	ATSDLPPGATTYEQY
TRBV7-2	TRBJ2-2	ASSPRGLSTGELF
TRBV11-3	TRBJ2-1	ASSLGAVNEQF
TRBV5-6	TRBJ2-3	ASIGRGRGKTDTQY
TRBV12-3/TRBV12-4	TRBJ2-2	ASSPLGSGELF
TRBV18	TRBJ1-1	ASSLLTGSTHEAF